The text below deals with one T cell receptor beta chain. Its cognate antigen is unknown. This entry comes from a study of lymphopenia after photon versus proton radiotherapy. Clones were sequenced by immunoSEQ multiplex PCR, and TCRdb holds only the in-frame ones, with some missing. The sample has around 70,000 clones; approximately 90% are singletons. The ends lost 5 bases at V and 2 bases at J; junction bases unmatched: 7. Germline lookup yields CDR1 SGHTA and CDR2 FQGNSA. The CDR3 is 15 residues long. Whole-study findings and limits: Photon-treated patients lost naive T cells and TCR diversity; proton-treated stayed stable.

This chain connects TRBV7-2 to TRBJ2-7; TRBD1 agrees at 9 bases. Sequences were derived from peripheral blood, sampled from a patient treated with photon-based radiotherapy. The receptor was isolated from a woman aged 70-85 years with pancreatic cancer. This CDR3 reads CASSLEGQGAYEQYF. CDR3 nucleotide sequence: TGTGCCAGCAGCCTAGAGGGACAGGGAGCCTACGAGCAGTACTTC.